The present entry profiles one TCR beta chain with its context. The source of the sample is a study of blood T cell repertoires in COVID-19. Background on the study: Material from acute and convalescent COVID-19 was sourced from the United States, Italy and Spain.

CDR1 is LGHDT and CDR2 is YNNKEL in the germline V gene (reference sequence). The CDR3 consists of 14 residues. V was clipped by 0 bases and J by 10 bases, with 16 bases between them. Seattle patients were enrolled during active infection and followed longitudinally. Libraries were prepared by immunoSEQ multiplex PCR; TCRdb keeps only in-frame clonotypes and omits some of them. The sample lists about 150,000 clones; roughly 85% were seen once. The clonotype originates from a woman in her sixties or seventies with COVID-19, enrolled during active disease. The source material was peripheral blood. The J gene is TRBJ2-7, the V gene TRBV3-1 (or the pseudogene TRBV3-2), with TRBD2 as a possible D gene (5 bases). CDR3 sequence: CASSQEGFHREQYF. In nucleotides, the CDR3 is TGTGCCAGCAGCCAAGAGGGGTTCCACCGGGAACAGTACTTC.